What follows are 18 T cell receptor beta chains derived from one specimen sequenced in a study of cytomegalovirus exposure and HLA in healthy donors. The PCR made use of 60 Vbeta and 13 Jbeta primers. Clones were read by immunoSEQ multiplex PCR, and TCRdb kept only the in-frame ones, dropping some. Here the sample spans 180,000 or so clones, roughly 79% being singletons. Sequencing was done on a sample of PBMCs. Every receptor here comes from a male donor in good health and CMV-seronegative.

The chain links TRBV7-2 to TRBJ1-5, with D maybe TRBD1 (5 bases). Germline lookup yields CDR1 SGHTA and CDR2 FQGNSA. V lost 1 base and J lost 6, with 10 bases in between. This CDR3 has 14 amino acids. CDR3 DNA sequence: TGTGCCAGCAGCTTAGTTCAGGGAGGTCAGCCCCAGCATTTT. Protein product: CASSLVQGGQPQHF. Looking up the rest from reference TRBV7-2 and TRBJ1-5 gives the full variable domain: GAGVSQSPSNKVTEKGKDVELRCDPISGHTALYWYRQSLGQGLEFLIYFQGNSAPDKSGLPSDRFSAERTGGSVSTLTIQRTQQEDSAVYLCASSLVQGGQPQHFGDGTRLSIL.

The chain recombines TRBV7-9 with TRBJ1-1, with 11 nucleotides matching TRBD1. CDR3 length equals 14 residues. With V trimmed by 4 bases and J by 4 bases, 2 bases remained unmatched. Germline V lookup: CDR1 SEHNR, CDR2 FQNEAQ (reference sequence). CDR3 nucleotides: TGTGCCAGCAGCTCCGGGACAGGGGGCACTGAAGCTTTCTTT. This encodes CASSSGTGGTEAFF.

This clone was observed a handful of times. The gene calls are TRBV13 and TRBJ1-2; 9 bases fit TRBD1. Per the germline V gene, CDR1 is PRHDT and CDR2 is FYEKMQ (reference sequence). The V and J ends lost 4 bases and 5 bases, in that order; junction bases with no gene match: 5. This CDR3 spans 14 amino acids. For the CDR3, the DNA is TGTGCCAGCAGCTCTACAGGGGGCGGTTATGGCTACACCTTC. This translates into CASSSTGGGYGYTF.

This rearrangement joins TRBV19 to TRBJ1-3; no clear D. Germline V lookup: CDR1 LNHDA, CDR2 SQIVND (reference sequence). V shed 8 bases and J shed 4 bases, with 6 bases lying between them. This CDR3 is built from 11 residues. In DNA form, the CDR3 reads TGTGCCAGTTCGGGAGGAAACACCATATATTTT. It specifies CASSGGNTIYF.

This clone occurred a few times. CDR3 protein: CASSPAQIQNQPQHF. CDR3 nucleotide sequence: TGTGCCAGCAGCCCTGCCCAGATCCAAAATCAGCCCCAGCATTTT. The chain is built from TRBV28 and TRBJ1-5; no definite D call. Trimming removed 6 bases from V and 4 bases from J, with 16 bases in between. The CDR3 contains 15 residues. Germline lookup yields CDR1 MDHEN and CDR2 SYDVKM.

The chain employs TRBV4-1 and TRBJ2-3, with a weak D call TRBD1 (6 bases). The V end lost 2 bases, the J end lost 2 bases, and 17 bases lay between the germline ends. The CDR3 consists of 17 residues. Germline CDR1 MGHRA, CDR2 YSYEKL. CDR3 nucleotide sequence: TGCGCCAGCAGCCAATTTGGGGACATTCAGTCCACAGATACGCAGTATTTT. This translates into CASSQFGDIQSTDTQYF.

The V gene is TRBV28, the J gene TRBJ2-3, with D possibly being TRBD1 (5 bases). The CDR3 has 13 residues. With 3 bases removed from V and 15 bases from J, the gap between germline ends came to 19 bases. CDR1 MDHEN and CDR2 SYDVKM come from the germline V gene. In DNA, the CDR3 is TGTGCCAGCAGTTTTAGCCCCGCAAACGGACATTATTTT. As protein: CASSFSPANGHYF.

The chain carries TRBV11-3 and TRBJ2-7; 10 bases are a match to TRBD1. This CDR3 region has 16 residues. V lost 1 base and J lost 2; bases outside the gene matches: 5. The germline CDR1 and CDR2 sequences are SGHNT and YENEEA. For the CDR3, the DNA is TGTGCCAGCAGCTTAGGGACCGGGACAGGGGCCTACGAGCAGTACTTC. Amino acid sequence: CASSLGTGTGAYEQYF.

V usage is TRBV6-5 and J usage is TRBJ1-1, with TRBD1 as a possible D gene (6 bases). With 5 bases removed from V and 5 bases from J, the gap between germline ends came to 15 bases. Germline V gene data show CDR1 as MNHEY and CDR2 as SVGAGI. The CDR3 has 14 residues. The CDR3 spells CASSRSLQGTEAFF. In DNA form, the CDR3 reads TGTGCCAGCAGTAGATCCCTACAGGGTACTGAAGCTTTCTTT.

Only one count was recorded for this clone. The rearrangement joins TRBV19 to TRBJ1-1; D is unclear. Germline V gene data show CDR1 as LNHDA and CDR2 as SQIVND (reference sequence). This CDR3 spans 14 amino acids. Deletions cut 2 bases from V and 1 base from J, with 8 bases between. CDR3 bases: TGTGCCAGTAGTATAAATTTCAGGAACACTGAAGCTTTCTTT. This encodes CASSINFRNTEAFF. The whole variable domain, filled in from reference TRBV19 and TRBJ1-1, reads DGGITQSPKYLFRKEGQNVTLSCEQNLNHDAMYWYRQDPGQGLRLIYYSQIVNDFQKGDIAEGYSVSREKKESFPLTVTSAQKNPTAFYLCASSINFRNTEAFFGQGTRLTVV.

DNA for the CDR3: TGCGCCAGCAGCTTCGGCGGCTCCTACGAGCAGTACTTC. It translates to CASSFGGSYEQYF. The chain recombines TRBV5-1 with TRBJ2-7; no clear D gene. Deletions cut 2 bases from V and 0 bases from J, with 6 bases between. The CDR3 totals 13 residues. Germline CDR1 reads SGHRS; CDR2 reads YFSETQ.

The gene calls are TRBV7-7 and TRBJ1-4; perhaps TRBD1 as D (6 bases). Trimming stripped 1 base from V and 7 bases from J, with 10 bases between. The CDR3 sequence is 14 residues long. Germline V lookup: CDR1 SSHAT, CDR2 FNYEAQ (reference sequence). This chain's CDR3 is CASSLGGLGEKLFF. The DNA for the CDR3 is TGTGCCAGCAGCTTAGGGGGGCTCGGTGAAAAACTGTTTTTT.

In its sample, this clone was seen once. The chain carries TRBV30 and TRBJ2-7; the D is unclear. Trimming shortened V by 3 bases and J by 0 bases, and 6 bases separated the two germline ends. The germline V gene has CDR1 GTSNPN and CDR2 SVGIG (reference sequence). This CDR3 is built from 12 residues. The CDR3 region has the DNA TGTGCCTGGAGCCATTCCTCCTACGAGCAGTACTTC. Translated: CAWSHSSYEQYF.

The chain recombines TRBV6-4 with TRBJ1-6; no firm D call. The germline V and J ends were trimmed by 6 bases and 0 bases, with 3 bases remaining between them. The CDR3 runs 13 residues. Germline CDR1 is MRHNA and CDR2 is SNTAGT. The CDR3 DNA reads as TGTGCCAGCAGCAACTCCTATAATTCACCCCTCCACTTT. This codes for CASSNSYNSPLHF.

This clone has more than one count but fewer than ten. The CDR3 region is CASSIAEADTQYF. The CDR3 region has the DNA TGTGCCAGCAGTATAGCGGAGGCAGATACGCAGTATTTT. This chain joins TRBV2 and TRBJ2-3, with a tentative D call TRBD2 (6 bases). Germline V CDR1 and CDR2: SNHLY, FYNNEI. The CDR3 runs to 13 residues. V shed 5 bases and J shed 4 bases, with 10 bases lying between them.

The CDR3 DNA is TGTGCCACCAGCCCTTCACAGGTCAGCAATCAGCCCCAGCATTTT. As protein: CATSPSQVSNQPQHF. The V and J genes are TRBV15 and TRBJ1-5, with a tentative D call TRBD1 (5 bases). Trimming removed 5 bases from V and 1 base from J, with 12 bases in between. From germline, CDR1 is LNHNV and CDR2 YYDKDF (reference sequence). This CDR3 has 15 residues.

The chain carries TRBV11-3 and TRBJ2-2; D may be TRBD2 (6 bases). Per the germline V gene, CDR1 is SGHNT and CDR2 is YENEEA. Trimming took off 3 bases at V and 0 bases at J, with 8 bases between the two ends. The CDR3 is made up of 15 amino acids. In DNA, the CDR3 is TGTGCCAGCAGCTTCCAGCGGGCGAACACCGGGGAGCTGTTTTTT. This translates into CASSFQRANTGELFF.

This sequence joins TRBV5-6 and TRBJ1-3; tentatively, D is TRBD1 (5 bases). This CDR3 spans 16 amino acids. From germline, CDR1 is SGHDT and CDR2 YYEEEE. V was trimmed by 4 bases and J by 3 bases, leaving 17 bases between them. In nucleotides, the CDR3 is TGTGCCAGCAGCAAAGGGGCGGCCAGTCTTGGAAACACCATATATTTT. Protein sequence: CASSKGAASLGNTIYF.